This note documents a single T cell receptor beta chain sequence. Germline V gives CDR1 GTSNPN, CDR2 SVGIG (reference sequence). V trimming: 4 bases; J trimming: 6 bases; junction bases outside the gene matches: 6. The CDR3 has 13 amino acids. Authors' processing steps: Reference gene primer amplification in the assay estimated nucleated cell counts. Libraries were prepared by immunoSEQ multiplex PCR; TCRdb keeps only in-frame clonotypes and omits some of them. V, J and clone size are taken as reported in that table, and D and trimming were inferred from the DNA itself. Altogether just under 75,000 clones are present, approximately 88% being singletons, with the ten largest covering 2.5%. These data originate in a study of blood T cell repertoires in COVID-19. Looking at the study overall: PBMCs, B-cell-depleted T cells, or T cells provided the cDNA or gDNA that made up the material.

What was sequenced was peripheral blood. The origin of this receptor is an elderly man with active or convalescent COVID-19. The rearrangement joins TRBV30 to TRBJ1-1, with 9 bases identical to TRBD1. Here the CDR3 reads CAWNDRGGAEAFF. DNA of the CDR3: TGTGCCTGGAATGACAGGGGGGGTGCTGAAGCTTTCTTT.